The rows below give T cell receptor beta chains drawn from one sample of a study of neoadjuvant anti-PD-1 for oral cavity cancer. Generated by immunoSEQ multiplex PCR, the TCRdb table keeps only in-frame clones and is missing some. In the table there are about 42,000 clones, about 77% of which are singletons. Sequenced here: PBMCs, sampled after nivolumab (anti-PD-1) treatment. The receptors originated from a person aged 35-79 years with oral cavity squamous cell carcinoma. The CDR3 runs from the conserved cysteine through the conserved F or W. A D gene is named only where the DNA matches it firmly. Some rows mark clone size as missing; the rest say once, few, many or name a class of expanded clone.

d_call	v_call	j_call	clone_size	cdr3_length	cdr3_nt	cdr3_aa
TRBD2	TRBV10-1	TRBJ2-1	NA	15	TGCGCCAGCAGCGGTAGCGGGAGCTCCTACAATGAGCAGTTCTTC	CASSGSGSSYNEQFF
NA	TRBV5-1	TRBJ1-1	NA	15	TGCGCCAGCAGCCGACAGCGCGACAGGAACACTGAAGCTTTCTTT	CASSRQRDRNTEAFF
NA	TRBV19	TRBJ1-1	NA	12	TGTGCCACTTCGGGGCAGAACACTGAAGCTTTCTTT	CATSGQNTEAFF
NA	TRBV5-1	TRBJ2-7	few	14	TGCGCCAGCAGCTTGTGGGGGGACGCCTACGAGCAGTACTTC	CASSLWGDAYEQYF
NA	TRBV5-4	TRBJ2-5	NA	13	TGTGCCAGCAGCTTGCGGCACTCAGAGACCCAGTACTTC	CASSLRHSETQYF
TRBD2	TRBV27	TRBJ2-2	few	15	TGTGCCAGCAGCCAGACTAGCGGAGGGACCGGGGAGCTGTTTTTT	CASSQTSGGTGELFF
NA	TRBV11-2	TRBJ2-2	medium-sized	15	TGTGCCAGCAGCTGGGGGACGGGAAACACCGGGGAGCTGTTTTTT	CASSWGTGNTGELFF
NA	TRBV6-1	TRBJ1-5	NA	14	TGTGCCAGCAGGGCAACGGGGGCGAGTCAGCCCCAGCATTTT	CASRATGASQPQHF
TRBD1	TRBV11-2	TRBJ1-4	NA	13	TGTGCCAGCAGCTACGACAGGGGAGAAAAACTGTTTTTT	CASSYDRGEKLFF
NA	TRBV5-6	TRBJ2-3	NA	15	TGTGCCAGCAGCTTGGACATCGCCCCTAAATATACGCAGTATTTT	CASSLDIAPKYTQYF
TRBD1	TRBV27	TRBJ1-1	once	14	TGTGCCAGCAGTCAATCGACAGGGCAGACTGAAGCTTTCTTT	CASSQSTGQTEAFF
NA	TRBV30	TRBJ1-2	NA	13	TGTGCCTGGAGTGTCGGGCGTAACTATGGCTACACCTTC	CAWSVGRNYGYTF
TRBD1	TRBV2	TRBJ2-1	NA	13	TGTGCCAGCGAAAAGGGGGCTAGCAATGAGCAGTTCTTC	CASEKGASNEQFF
NA	TRBV5-4	TRBJ2-7	few	14	TGTGCCAGCAGCTTGCTCCCGAGCTCCTACGAGCAGTACTTC	CASSLLPSSYEQYF
NA	TRBV6-1	TRBJ1-3	NA	15	TGTGCCAGCAGTGGGGACGGCCTCTCTGGAAACACCATATATTTT	CASSGDGLSGNTIYF
NA	TRBV29-1	TRBJ2-5	NA	13	TGCAGCGTTGATGACGGGCGGGGAGAGACCCAGTACTTC	CSVDDGRGETQYF
NA	TRBV19	TRBJ2-3	NA	14	TGTGCCAGTAAAGACGGTCCTAGCACAGATACGCAGTATTTT	CASKDGPSTDTQYF
NA	TRBV5-4	TRBJ2-7	NA	14	TGTGCCAGCAGCACGGAGGGACGTCCGGACGAGCAGTACTTC	CASSTEGRPDEQYF
NA	TRBV7-9	TRBJ2-7	NA	16	TGTGCCAGCAGCTTTTTGGGGACTTTGGGGATGGAGGAGCAGTACTTC	CASSFLGTLGMEEQYF
NA	TRBV28	TRBJ1-1	NA	13	TGTGCCAGCAGAACTGGACAGTACACTGAAGCTTTCTTT	CASRTGQYTEAFF
TRBD1	TRBV6-1	TRBJ1-1	once	14	TGTGCCAGCAGGAAAATGGACAGGAGCACTGAAGCTTTCTTT	CASRKMDRSTEAFF
NA	TRBV4-2	TRBJ1-2	few	18	TGTGCCAGCAGCCAAGAGTCGGCCGGGGTGCGGCGTTTCTATGGCTACACCTTC	CASSQESAGVRRFYGYTF
NA	TRBV25-1	TRBJ1-3	once	15	TGTGCCAGCAGCCGAGGTAGGGGGGCTGGAAACACCATATATTTT	CASSRGRGAGNTIYF
TRBD1	TRBV6-1	TRBJ1-1	once	13	TGTGCCAGTTTGGGACAGGCGAACACTGAAGCTTTCTTT	CASLGQANTEAFF
TRBD1	TRBV30	TRBJ1-6	NA	14	TGTGCCTGGAATGATGGACAGGGTAATTCACCCCTCCACTTT	CAWNDGQGNSPLHF
NA	TRBV6-5	TRBJ2-1	NA	15	TGTGCCAGCAGTTACTCGGGGACCTTTAGAAATGAGCAGTTCTTC	CASSYSGTFRNEQFF
TRBD1	TRBV19	TRBJ2-7	NA	13	TGTGCCAGTACCTGGACAGGGGTTTACGAGCAGTACTTC	CASTWTGVYEQYF
NA	TRBV28	TRBJ1-1	NA	15	TGTGCCAGCAGTCCGGTCCAGTGGTTTAACACTGAAGCTTTCTTT	CASSPVQWFNTEAFF
NA	TRBV7-8	TRBJ1-2	NA	14	TGTGCCAGCAGCTCCCTCGGCCGGGGCTATGGCTACACCTTC	CASSSLGRGYGYTF
NA	TRBV19	TRBJ1-6	NA	16	TGTGCCAGTAGTCCCCGCGACAGGCAGGGAGGGTCACCCCTCCACTTT	CASSPRDRQGGSPLHF
TRBD2	TRBV9	TRBJ2-1	once	18	TGTGCCAGCTCGACTAGGGCTAGCGGGAGGAGGTCCTACAATGAGCAGTTCTTC	CASSTRASGRRSYNEQFF